The entry that follows covers one T cell receptor beta chain sequence. TCRdb's table, derived via immunoSEQ multiplex PCR, lists solely in-frame clones and lacks some. Of roughly 55,000 clones in the sample, about 92% were seen once. The record originates from a study of control samples from healthy donors and cancer patients. From germline, CDR1 is SGDLS and CDR2 YYNGEE. The CDR3 contains 14 residues. V dropped 0 bases and J dropped 3 bases, with 10 bases sitting between them. The J gene is TRBJ2-7, the V gene TRBV9; either TRBD1 or TRBD2 may fit D (6 bases each). The TCR comes from a man aged 35-49 years with colorectal cancer. The sample was PBMCs. CDR3 residues: CASSVAQGLYEQYF. CDR3 sequence (DNA): TGTGCCAGCAGCGTAGCACAGGGACTCTACGAGCAGTACTTC.